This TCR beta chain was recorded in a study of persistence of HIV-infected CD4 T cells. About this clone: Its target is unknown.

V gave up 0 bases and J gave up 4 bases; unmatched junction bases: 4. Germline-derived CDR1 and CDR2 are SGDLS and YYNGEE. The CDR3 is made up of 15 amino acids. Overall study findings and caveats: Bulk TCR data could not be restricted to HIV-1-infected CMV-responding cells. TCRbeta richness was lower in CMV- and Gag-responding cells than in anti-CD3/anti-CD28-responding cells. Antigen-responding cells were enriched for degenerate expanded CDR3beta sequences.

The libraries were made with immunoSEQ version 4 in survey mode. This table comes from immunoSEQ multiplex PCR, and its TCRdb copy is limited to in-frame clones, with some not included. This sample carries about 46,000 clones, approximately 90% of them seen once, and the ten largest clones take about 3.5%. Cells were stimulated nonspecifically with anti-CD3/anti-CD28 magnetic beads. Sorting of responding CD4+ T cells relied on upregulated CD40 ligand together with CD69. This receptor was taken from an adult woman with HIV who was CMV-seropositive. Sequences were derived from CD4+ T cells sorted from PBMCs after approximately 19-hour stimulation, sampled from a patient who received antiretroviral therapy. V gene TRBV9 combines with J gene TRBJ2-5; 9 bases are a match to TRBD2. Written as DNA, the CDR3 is TGTGCCAGCAGCGTAGAGACTAGCGGCCGAGAGACCCAGTACTTC. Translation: CASSVETSGRETQYF. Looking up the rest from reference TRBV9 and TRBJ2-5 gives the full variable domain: DSGVTQTPKHLITATGQRVTLRCSPRSGDLSVYWYQQSLDQGLQFLIQYYNGEERAKGNILERFSAQQFPDLHSELNLSSLELGDSALYFCASSVETSGRETQYFGPGTRLLVL.